This T cell receptor (beta chain) was observed in a study of shared clonotypes between healthy human individuals. The protocol was immunoSEQ multiplex PCR, while the TCRdb copy is restricted to in-frame clones and leaves out a portion. The table lists more than 500,000 clones, approximately 95% of them singletons. V was trimmed by 5 bases and J by 9 bases, leaving 10 bases between them. This CDR3 has 11 amino acids. Germline loops: CDR1 SEHNR, CDR2 FQNEAQ (reference sequence). Naive CD8 cells comprised CD45RO-negative, CCR7-positively selected cells, excluding terminally differentiated effector memory CD45RA+ cells.

The TCR originated in a woman aged 25 to 39 in good health. The chain couples TRBV7-9 to TRBJ1-1; D is unclear. The sample consisted of naive CD8+ T cells sorted from blood. This CDR3 is CASSNGPQAFF. CDR3 in DNA: TGTGCCAGCAGCAACGGGCCTCAAGCTTTCTTT.